The sequence of this TCR beta chain was determined in a study of blood T cell repertoires in COVID-19. Trimming cost V 0 bases and J 10 bases, with 18 bases left between them. This CDR3 is 15 amino acids long. Germline CDR1 SGDLS, CDR2 YYNGEE. The method was immunoSEQ multiplex PCR; TCRdb's version includes in-frame clones alone and lacks a portion of them. Of about 140,000 clones listed, over 70% were seen once; the top ten hold around 2.3%. V usage is TRBV9 and J usage is TRBJ2-3, with D tentatively TRBD2 (5 bases). The sample comprised peripheral blood. The TCR comes from a man aged 50-60 years with active COVID-19. The CDR3 nucleotides are TGTGCCAGCAGCGTAGGAGGACTCCCGAGGATGGCGCAGTATTTT. The encoded protein is CASSVGGLPRMAQYF.